These 22 T cell receptor beta chains were sequenced from one sample in a study of beta chain features in type 1 diabetes. Antigens for these TCRs are unknown. Study outcomes and limitations: Type 1 diabetes patients showed a moderate but significant shortening of TCRB CDR3s in all four CD4+ subsets.

The study reverse transcribed the entire isolated RNA, so it sequenced expressed TCRB transcripts. Here immunoSEQ multiplex PCR was the method, and the copy in TCRdb shows in-frame clones only, minus some. The sample consists of 100,000 to 150,000 clones, approximately 9% of them appearing once. Sequenced: central memory CD4+ T cells from blood. These receptors came from a man under 40 with type 1 diabetes.

In this sample, this clone turned up a few times. This chain connects TRBV6-5 to TRBJ2-5, with D possibly matching TRBD1 (5 bases). Trimming cost V 0 bases and J 3 bases, with 14 bases left between them. CDR3 length: 16 amino acids. CDR1 is MNHEY and CDR2 is SVGAGI in the germline V gene. The CDR3 loop is CASSYSPGGREETQYF. CDR3 DNA: TGTGCCAGCAGTTACTCTCCCGGCGGCAGGGAAGAGACCCAGTACTTC.

This chain uses TRBV10-3 with TRBJ1-1; TRBD1 matches 10 bases. J lost 3 bases, V lost 10 bases, and 11 bases had no gene match. Germline CDR1 ENHRY, CDR2 SYGVKD. The CDR3 runs 15 residues. CDR3 residues: CATLTGGGWDTEAFF. Written as DNA, the CDR3 is TGTGCCACCCTGACAGGGGGCGGTTGGGACACTGAAGCTTTCTTT.

This clone occurred a few times. The rearrangement links TRBV23-1 to TRBJ2-3, with D possibly TRBD2 on 7 matching bases. TRBV23-1 is designated an ORF whose function remains uncertain. The V end was cut by 6 bases, the J end by 4 bases, with 11 bases between. There are 13 residues in the CDR3. The CDR3 loop is CASSTGGPDTQYF. The CDR3 coding sequence is TGCGCCAGCAGCACCGGGGGGCCAGATACGCAGTATTTT.

This chain joins TRBV5-6 and TRBJ2-3; D may be TRBD2 (5 bases). The germline V gene has CDR1 SGHDT and CDR2 YYEEEE. Trimming shortened V by 3 bases and J by 5 bases, and 13 bases separated the two germline ends. The CDR3 is made up of 14 amino acids. Written as DNA, the CDR3 is TGTGCCAGCAGCTCCGGATCGGCGGGAGATACGCAGTATTTT. It encodes CASSSGSAGDTQYF.

This rearrangement joins TRBV7-8 to TRBJ1-1; 7 nucleotides agree with TRBD1. Trimming removed 2 bases from V and 1 base from J; junction bases left unmatched: 10. The CDR3 contains 17 residues. Germline CDR1 is SGHVS and CDR2 is FQNEAQ. The CDR3 DNA sequence: TGTGCCAGCAGCTTAACTTTGGGCAGGGGGTCGAACACTGAAGCTTTCTTT. Amino acids: CASSLTLGRGSNTEAFF.

This clone was found a few times. The chain recombines TRBV28 with TRBJ2-7, with D possibly matching TRBD1 (5 bases). This CDR3 comprises 14 residues. CDR1 and CDR2 (germline): MDHEN, SYDVKM. Between the trimmed V and J ends, which lost 6 bases and 0 bases, there was a span of 12 bases. The CDR3 region has the DNA TGTGCCAGCAGAAGGTTGGGGCGCTCCTACGAGCAGTACTTC. It codes for CASRRLGRSYEQYF.

The chain employs TRBV5-1 and TRBJ1-1; a weak D match, TRBD1 (5 bases). Germline CDR1 SGHRS, CDR2 YFSETQ. This CDR3 region has 13 residues. Trimming pared 1 base from V and 6 bases from J, leaving 10 bases between. DNA for the CDR3: TGCGCCAGCAGCTTGATGGTCAGGGCTGAAGCTTTCTTT. As protein: CASSLMVRAEAFF.

Only a few counts were recorded for this clone. This chain connects TRBV6-1 to TRBJ2-7, with D possibly matching TRBD2 (6 bases). Trimming removed 4 bases at V and 7 bases at J, with 17 bases between. The length of the CDR3 is 14 residues. Germline V gene sequence: CDR1 MNHNS, CDR2 SASEGT. Here the CDR3 reads CASSVFQGRGEQYF. In DNA, the CDR3 is TGTGCCAGCAGTGTTTTTCAAGGGCGGGGAGAGCAGTACTTC.

This clone has just a few counts. The chain is built from TRBV28 and TRBJ1-2; 9 positions agree with TRBD1. With V trimmed by 3 bases and J by 8 bases, 13 bases remained unmatched. From germline, CDR1 is MDHEN and CDR2 SYDVKM. This CDR3 is 16 amino acids long. The CDR3, as DNA: TGTGCCAGCAGTTTTATAGGGGGACAGGGATTTTGGGGCTACACCTTC. Amino acid sequence: CASSFIGGQGFWGYTF.

This clone was detected a few times. V gene TRBV11-2 combines with J gene TRBJ1-2; D call uncertain. V shed 4 bases and J shed 6 bases, with 30 bases lying between them. This CDR3 region has 19 residues. Germline values: CDR1 SGHAT, CDR2 FQNNGV. The CDR3 bases are TGTGCCAGCAGCTGGGGAGGAAGCTCCCGCTCAATGGGAATTCATGGCTACACCTTC. It specifies CASSWGGSSRSMGIHGYTF.

The chain links TRBV5-8 to TRBJ1-5; D unresolved. The V end was cut by 3 bases, the J end by 16 bases, with 20 bases between. The length of the CDR3 is 13 residues. Germline loops: CDR1 SGHTS, CDR2 YDEGEE. The CDR3 sequence is CASSWEGGPSYHF. CDR3 sequence (DNA): TGTGCCAGCAGCTGGGAAGGCGGGCCCTCCTACCATTTT.

The V and J genes are TRBV7-9 and TRBJ2-3, with D possibly TRBD2 on 6 matching bases. The CDR3 has 16 residues. V lost 1 base to trimming and J lost 5 bases, with 16 bases between them. The germline CDR1 and CDR2 sequences are SEHNR and FQNEAQ (reference sequence). The CDR3 sequence: CASSLGASAERDTQYF. CDR3 in DNA: TGTGCCAGCAGCTTAGGGGCTAGCGCCGAGAGAGATACGCAGTATTTT.

The rearrangement joins TRBV6-1 to TRBJ2-3, with a possible D match to TRBD2 (5 bases). The CDR3 extends over 12 amino acids. Germline CDR1 reads MNHNS; CDR2 reads SASEGT. The ends were cut back, 6 bases at V and 6 bases at J, with 10 bases in the middle. CDR3 amino acids: CASSHPGDTQYF. In DNA form, the CDR3 reads TGTGCCAGCAGCCACCCGGGGGATACGCAGTATTTT.

The chain carries TRBV11-2 and TRBJ1-1; TRBD1 matches at 7 bases. V lost 5 bases and J lost 1; bases outside the gene matches: 4. Per the germline V gene, CDR1 is SGHAT and CDR2 is FQNNGV. This CDR3 comprises 14 residues. In nucleotides, the CDR3 is TGTGCCAGCAGCCCGGACAGGTCGAACACTGAAGCTTTCTTT. The encoded protein is CASSPDRSNTEAFF.

The table lists this clone with a few counts. The chain carries TRBV9 and TRBJ1-6; D is perhaps TRBD1 (5 bases). CDR3 length: 15 residues. The V end lost 3 bases, the J end lost 6 bases, and 13 bases lay between the germline ends. Looked up from germline, CDR1 is SGDLS and CDR2 is YYNGEE. The CDR3 loop is CASSEQGLINSPLHF. The DNA for the CDR3 is TGTGCCAGCAGCGAGCAGGGACTGATTAATTCACCCCTCCACTTT.

This clone was detected a few times. This rearrangement joins TRBV2 to TRBJ1-2; weak D call: TRBD1 (6 bases). Looked up from germline, CDR1 is SNHLY and CDR2 is FYNNEI. This CDR3 comprises 17 residues. The V end lost 6 bases, the J end lost 0 bases, and 20 bases lay between the germline ends. In DNA form, the CDR3 reads TGTGCCAGCAGAGCAGGACAGCTCAAGTTAGCTAACTATGGCTACACCTTC. It is translated as CASRAGQLKLANYGYTF.

The sample holds a few counts of this clone. This chain uses TRBV19 with TRBJ1-5; TRBD1 agrees at 7 bases. The germline CDR1 and CDR2 sequences are LNHDA and SQIVND (reference sequence). The CDR3 is made up of 13 amino acids. Trimming removed 9 bases from V and 5 bases from J; junction bases left unmatched: 7. CDR3: CASRGTGYQPQHF. CDR3 bases: TGTGCCAGCAGGGGGACGGGCTATCAGCCCCAGCATTTT.

This clone has a handful of counts. V and J are TRBV7-2 and TRBJ1-1; no clear D gene. V was shortened by 5 bases and J by 1 base, with 8 bases between the two germline ends. CDR1 and CDR2 (germline): SGHTA, FQGNSA. The CDR3 runs to 13 residues. The CDR3 bases are TGTGCCAGCAGCCCCTCGGGGAACACTGAAGCTTTCTTT. It translates to CASSPSGNTEAFF. The complete variable domain, with remaining parts taken from reference TRBV7-2 and TRBJ1-1, reads GAGVSQSPSNKVTEKGKDVELRCDPISGHTALYWYRQSLGQGLEFLIYFQGNSAPDKSGLPSDRFSAERTGGSVSTLTIQRTQQEDSAVYLCASSPSGNTEAFFGQGTRLTVV.

This clone has a handful of counts. The V gene is TRBV18, the J gene TRBJ2-1; D possibly corresponds to TRBD1 (6 bases). This CDR3 is built from 13 residues. CDR1 KGHSH and CDR2 LQKENI come from the germline V gene. V gave up 3 bases and J gave up 9 bases, with 12 bases separating them. The CDR3 here is CASSPRDNSEQFF. The CDR3, as DNA: TGTGCCAGCTCACCCCGGGACAACAGTGAGCAGTTCTTC.

This clone occurred a few times. The chain couples TRBV4-2 to TRBJ2-5; 8 bases match TRBD2. The CDR3 is 14 residues long. Unmatched junction bases numbered 3, after V lost 2 bases and J lost 4 bases. Per the germline V gene, CDR1 is LGHNA and CDR2 is YNFKEQ. CDR3 in amino acids: CASSQREGGETQYF. DNA for the CDR3: TGTGCCAGCAGCCAACGGGAGGGAGGAGAGACCCAGTACTTC.

This sequence joins TRBV19 and TRBJ2-1; D gene ambiguous. Germline V lookup: CDR1 LNHDA, CDR2 SQIVND (reference sequence). This CDR3 comprises 12 residues. Trimming cost V 3 bases and J 10 bases, with 10 bases left between them. The CDR3, as DNA: TGTGCCAGTAGTATCCAGGCCCAGGAGCAGTTCTTC. This translates into CASSIQAQEQFF.

This clone occurred a few times. The genes are TRBV14 and TRBJ1-1; 9 bases are a match to TRBD1. Unmatched junction bases numbered 2, after V lost 4 bases and J lost 2 bases. The germline CDR1 and CDR2 sequences are SGHDN and FVKESK. The length of the CDR3 is 14 residues. CDR3 region: CASSRTGANTEAFF. DNA of the CDR3: TGTGCCAGCAGCCGGACAGGGGCAAACACTGAAGCTTTCTTT.